This TCR beta chain derives from a study of blood T cell repertoires in COVID-19 (dated by TCRdb to about 2020). Regarding the study in general: Samples covering the acute and convalescent phases of COVID-19 were provided by collaborators in the United States, Italy and Spain. The material from the prospective study consisted of cDNA or gDNA derived from T cells, B-cell-depleted T cells, or PBMCs. Subjects who had been exposed to COVID-19, were actively infected with it, or had recovered from it provided the deeply sampled blood TCRbeta repertoires that made up the dataset. A freely available public database, intended as a resource for researchers studying the immune response to SARS-CoV-2, is where the repertoires were released. Samples were obtained from the ongoing ImmuneRACE study (first 160 participants) and from 1,000 to 1,500 subjects provided by 6 global collaborators. Sample metadata almost always included a de-identified subject ID, COVID-19 status, age in years and sex. Where HLA class I and class II types were available, the types were taken from metadata supplied by the sample provider, not from assay-based typing.

Comment on this clone: Its binding antigen is unknown. Nothing much larger sits one base from this clone, and base qualities are not available.

Whole blood was collected in K2EDTA tubes by collaborating institutions according to the institutions' own protocols. For TCRbeta analysis, collaborators shipped samples in one of three forms: frozen whole blood, isolated PBMCs, or DNA extracted from either of those sample types. The V end gives up 5 bases and the J end 2 bases, leaving 4 bases in the junction not matched to a gene. The CDR3 measures 14 amino acids from cysteine to phenylalanine. Left in the record is the CDR3 DNA by itself, 42 bases read in frame from the first base. In the germline V gene (reference sequence), CDR1 corresponds to LNHDA and CDR2 to SQIVND. The immunoSEQ Assay, a bias-controlled multiplex PCR, was used to amplify TCRbeta CDR3 regions from genomic DNA. The authors' pipeline ran thus. The number of nucleated cells in each sample was estimated by amplification of reference gene primers within the assay. Sequence reads were collapsed and filtered to measure the absolute abundance of every unique TCRbeta CDR3 rearrangement. For each sample, productive Simpson clonality was calculated as the square root of Simpson's diversity index over productive rearrangements. TCRdb holds this immuneACCESS table with in-frame rearrangements only. Some clones are missing; in checked studies, unresolved V genes explain under half, and the rest has no known cause. V and J calls and clone size come straight from that table; D and trimming were deduced from the DNA. This sample holds 30,000 to 40,000 clones; over 90% were observed only once. In total, the top ten clones hold roughly 13% of the sample.

Overall study results and their limits: How much clinical and demographic metadata was included differed by source and by participant, and the metadata was provided uncurated.

What was sequenced was peripheral blood. This chain is built from TRBV19 and TRBJ2-3; 7 middle bases align to TRBD1. The origin of this receptor is a human donor in a cohort sampled during active COVID-19. Read as DNA, the sequence is TGTGCCAGTAGTCCCGGGACAGACACAGATACGCAGTATTTT. This gives the protein CASSPGTDTDTQYF.